The rows below give T cell receptor beta chains drawn from one sample of a study of control samples from healthy donors and cancer patients. TCRdb's copy holds only in-frame clones and misses some; the assay was immunoSEQ multiplex PCR. Of roughly 49,000 clones in the sample, more than 90% were seen once. Sequencing used PBMCs. The receptors here all came from a man between 25 and 39 years old with colorectal cancer. CDR3s include the opening cysteine and the closing phenylalanine or tryptophan. The D gene is left open where the match is weak. Only some rows state a clone size, as once, few, many or a class for expanded clones.

J,V,size,D,CDR3,DNA
TRBJ1-2,TRBV5-1,once,NA,CASSPQTGHGYTF,TGCGCCAGCAGCCCCCAGACAGGACATGGCTACACCTTC
TRBJ2-2,TRBV19,NA,NA,CASFRSYLRGTGELFF,TGTGCCAGTTTCAGAAGCTATCTAAGGGGTACCGGGGAGCTGTTTTTT
TRBJ1-6,TRBV5-1,NA,NA,CASSLLGSYNSPLHF,TGCGCCAGCAGTCTTTTGGGCTCCTATAATTCACCCCTCCACTTT
TRBJ1-4,TRBV7-8,NA,NA,CASSYSAVQREKLFF,TGTGCCAGCAGCTACTCGGCCGTCCAGAGGGAAAAACTGTTTTTT
TRBJ1-2,TRBV7-8,NA,NA,CASSLGVRSGGTTGYTF,TGTGCCAGCAGCTTAGGTGTTCGTTCCGGTGGGACTACCGGCTACACCTTC
TRBJ1-1,TRBV19,NA,NA,CASSSSSDSNTEAFF,TGTGCCAGTAGTAGTTCGTCAGACTCGAACACTGAAGCTTTCTTT
TRBJ2-1,TRBV27,NA,NA,CASSLYPGNHYNEQFF,TGTGCCAGCAGTTTATATCCTGGGAACCACTACAATGAGCAGTTCTTC
TRBJ1-1,TRBV11-2,NA,TRBD1,CASSFSGQVNTEAFF,TGTGCCAGCAGCTTCTCGGGACAGGTGAACACTGAAGCTTTCTTT
TRBJ1-5,TRBV11-3,NA,NA,CASSLEGGNQPQHF,TGTGCCAGCAGCTTGGAGGGAGGCAATCAGCCCCAGCATTTT
TRBJ2-5,TRBV27,NA,NA,CASLGTSSGTQYF,TGTGCCAGCCTAGGGACTTCCTCGGGGACCCAGTACTTC
TRBJ2-3,TRBV6-6,NA,TRBD1,CASSSPGQGSDTQYF,TGTGCCAGCAGTTCACCGGGACAGGGATCAGATACGCAGTATTTT
TRBJ2-1,TRBV5-6,few,NA,CASRPRLSNSYNEQFF,TGTGCCAGCAGGCCCAGACTCTCCAACTCCTACAATGAGCAGTTCTTC
TRBJ1-2,TRBV7-8,NA,NA,CASSLDPRQYYGYTF,TGTGCCAGCAGCTTAGATCCGAGACAGTACTATGGCTACACCTTC
TRBJ1-2,TRBV7-9,NA,TRBD1,CASRFTGGDYGYTF,TGTGCCAGCAGGTTTACAGGGGGCGACTATGGCTACACCTTC
TRBJ2-7,TRBV19,NA,TRBD1,CASSIRIGGTGGSYEQYF,TGTGCCAGTAGTATAAGGATCGGAGGGACAGGGGGTTCTTACGAGCAGTACTTC
TRBJ2-1,TRBV7-2,NA,NA,CASSPPPVGPTYNEQFF,TGTGCCAGCAGCCCCCCACCGGTGGGGCCTACCTACAATGAGCAGTTCTTC
TRBJ1-2,TRBV19,NA,NA,CASSSTFYGYTF,TGTGCCAGTAGTTCCACCTTCTATGGCTACACCTTC
TRBJ1-1,TRBV3-1/TRBV3-2,once,TRBD1,CASSPPGGLTEAFF,TGTGCCAGCAGCCCCCCAGGGGGCCTGACTGAAGCTTTCTTT
TRBJ2-3,TRBV6-5,NA,TRBD2,CASSSPSGGGTDTQYF,TGTGCCAGCAGTTCTCCTAGCGGGGGGGGCACAGATACGCAGTATTTT
TRBJ2-3,TRBV25-1,NA,TRBD2,CASSALGTSGPTDTQYF,TGTGCCAGCAGTGCGCTCGGGACTAGCGGCCCCACAGATACGCAGTATTTT
TRBJ2-7,TRBV2,NA,TRBD2,CASRLSGTFYEQYF,TGTGCCAGCAGATTAAGCGGGACGTTTTACGAGCAGTACTTC
TRBJ1-2,TRBV6-5,NA,NA,CASSPLRGEYTF,TGTGCCAGCAGCCCCTTGAGGGGAGAGTACACCTTC
TRBJ1-6,TRBV11-1,NA,NA,CASSAVRTANSPLHF,TGTGCCAGCAGCGCCGTTAGGACGGCTAATTCACCCCTCCACTTT
TRBJ1-2,TRBV5-1,NA,TRBD1,CASSSRQGANYGYTF,TGCGCCAGCAGCTCCCGACAGGGGGCAAACTATGGCTACACCTTC
TRBJ2-1,TRBV7-8,NA,NA,CASRRLRTGDNEQFF,TGTGCCAGCAGGAGGTTGAGGACGGGGGACAATGAGCAGTTCTTC
TRBJ2-3,TRBV27,once,NA,CASSLGYPDTQYF,TGTGCCAGCAGTTTAGGGTATCCAGATACGCAGTATTTT
TRBJ2-2,TRBV3-1/TRBV3-2,NA,TRBD2,CASSPLGGVGNTGELFF,TGTGCCAGCAGCCCTTTGGGAGGGGTCGGGAACACCGGGGAGCTGTTTTTT
TRBJ1-2,TRBV6-1,NA,NA,CASSEDEYGVPLRGYTF,TGTGCCAGCAGTGAAGATGAATATGGGGTCCCCCTAAGGGGCTACACCTTC
TRBJ2-7,TRBV3-1/TRBV3-2,NA,NA,CASSLRTYEQYF,TGTGCCAGCAGCCTAAGGACCTACGAGCAGTACTTC
TRBJ1-2,TRBV3-1/TRBV3-2,NA,NA,CASSQDGGYGYTF,TGTGCCAGCAGCCAAGATGGCGGCTATGGCTACACCTTC
TRBJ2-7,TRBV9,NA,NA,CASSVRPLGYEQYF,TGTGCCAGCAGCGTAAGGCCCCTGGGCTACGAGCAGTACTTC
TRBJ2-3,TRBV10-3,NA,NA,CAISDRGTSTDTQYF,TGTGCCATCAGTGATCGGGGGACTAGCACAGATACGCAGTATTTT
TRBJ2-2,TRBV25-1,NA,TRBD2,CATLVSSGGTGELFF,TGTGCCACCCTCGTTTCTAGCGGGGGGACCGGGGAGCTGTTTTTT
TRBJ2-7,TRBV5-4,NA,TRBD1,CASSSPRGQGTYEQYF,TGTGCCAGCAGCTCCCCCCGTGGACAGGGCACCTACGAGCAGTACTTC
TRBJ1-1,TRBV5-1,NA,NA,CASSEGQGDRTEAFF,TGCGCCAGCAGCGAGGGTCAGGGCGACCGCACTGAAGCTTTCTTT
TRBJ1-1,TRBV7-9,few,NA,CASSPGAGMNTEAFF,TGTGCCAGCAGCCCCGGGGCTGGGATGAACACTGAAGCTTTCTTT
TRBJ1-2,TRBV27,NA,NA,CASSFLPQGVYGYTF,TGTGCCAGCAGTTTTTTGCCGCAGGGTGTCTATGGCTACACCTTC
TRBJ1-4,TRBV4-3,NA,NA,CASSQDHAGGWDEKLFF,TGCGCCAGCAGCCAAGATCACGCTGGAGGCTGGGATGAAAAACTGTTTTTT
TRBJ1-1,TRBV13,NA,NA,CASSPNPSGSTEAFF,TGTGCCAGCAGCCCGAATCCATCAGGTTCCACTGAAGCTTTCTTT
TRBJ2-7,TRBV28,NA,NA,CASSFSLGPHEQYF,TGTGCCAGCAGTTTCAGTTTAGGGCCCCACGAGCAGTACTTC
TRBJ2-7,TRBV7-9,NA,NA,CASSLGYLEQYF,TGTGCCAGCAGCTTAGGATACCTCGAGCAGTACTTC
TRBJ1-3,TRBV19,once,NA,CASSIRDGRSSGNTIYF,TGTGCCAGTAGTATTCGGGACGGTCGTAGCTCTGGAAACACCATATATTTT
TRBJ1-1,TRBV5-8,NA,TRBD1,CASRRRGVMNTEAFF,TGTGCCAGCCGTCGCAGGGGGGTAATGAACACTGAAGCTTTCTTT
TRBJ2-2,TRBV11-2,NA,TRBD1,CATRQGRPGELFF,TGTGCCACCCGACAGGGGCGGCCCGGGGAGCTGTTTTTT
TRBJ1-1,TRBV30,NA,TRBD1,CAWSMGQAFF,TGTGCCTGGAGTATGGGACAGGCTTTCTTT